The clone carrying this TCR beta chain was recorded at least ten times. Its specificity is unknown. This sample is drawn from a study of T cells in Graves' hyperthyroidism and ophthalmopathy. Study results and limitations: Classification by a 13 V-J model distinguished ophthalmopathy from stable hyperthyroidism. Clonotypes that were expanded in thyroid above 0.001 mostly appeared in blood too.

The CDR3 has 17 amino acids. Germline CDR1 is KGHSH and CDR2 is LQKENI. V was shortened by 3 bases and J by 6 bases, with 23 bases between the two germline ends. TCR beta CDR3 sequences were amplified from RNA transcripts. Carried out on the TCR CDR3, a first-round RT-PCR used the HTBI primer set. Each CDR3 protein is one row after TCRdb ran MiXCR on the multiplex PCR reads. The table records about 710,000 distinct CDR3 sequences, about 17% of them present only once. Researchers barred patients who had uncontrolled infection, other autoimmune disease, pregnancy or lactation. A roughly 9.7 ml volume of fresh peripheral blood provided the PBMCs.

Material: blood. This chain connects TRBV18 to TRBJ1-1, with D maybe TRBD1 (5 bases). This receptor was obtained from a man younger than 35 with Graves' hyperthyroidism. Here the CDR3 reads CASSPPGSGGTLSEAFF. The CDR3 nucleotides read TGTGCCAGCTCACCCCCAGGGTCCGGGGGTACTCTCTCTGAAGCTTTCTTT.